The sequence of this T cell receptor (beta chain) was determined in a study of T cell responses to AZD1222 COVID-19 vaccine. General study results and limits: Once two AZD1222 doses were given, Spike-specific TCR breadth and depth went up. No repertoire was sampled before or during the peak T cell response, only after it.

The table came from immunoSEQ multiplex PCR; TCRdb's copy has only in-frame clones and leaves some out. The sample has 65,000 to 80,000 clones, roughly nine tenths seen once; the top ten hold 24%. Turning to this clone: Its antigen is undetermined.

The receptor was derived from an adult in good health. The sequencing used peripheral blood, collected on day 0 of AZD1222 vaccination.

The CDR3 DNA reads TGTGCCAGCAGGGGAACAGGTTTTCCGAACTATGGCTACACCTTC. Amino acid sequence: CASRGTGFPNYGYTF. This chain joins TRBV28 and TRBJ1-2; a weak D match, TRBD1 (5 bases). In germline, CDR1 is MDHEN, CDR2 SYDVKM. The CDR3 extends over 15 amino acids. The V end lost 6 bases, the J end lost 2 bases, and 16 bases lay between the germline ends.